These 11 T cell receptor beta chains came from one sample sequenced in a study of esophageal squamous cell carcinoma under preoperative chemotherapy. TCRdb processed the PCR reads anew with MiXCR; each CDR3 protein has one entry. Of roughly 20,000 distinct CDR3 sequences listed, under 60% are singletons. Time point in this sample: after preoperative PTX-NDP chemotherapy. This material was obtained from a patient given preoperative chemotherapy. These receptors were obtained from a human donor with esophageal squamous cell carcinoma. The donor label of this sample is uncertain.

This clonotype has ten or more counts. The J gene is TRBJ2-3, the V gene TRBV6-1; a possible D gene is TRBD2 (7 bases). This CDR3 has 15 residues. Trimming pared 9 bases from V and 6 bases from J, leaving 22 bases between. The V gene's germline CDR1 is MNHNS and CDR2 SASEGT. CDR3 coding DNA: TGTGCCAGTCAAAAAGGGGCGGGGGCCCCCGATACGCAGTATTTT. It encodes CASQKGAGAPDTQYF.

Details on this clonotype: This CDR3 fails to terminate in the conserved phenylalanine or tryptophan, so it likely reflects a read error. V and J are TRBV7-2 and TRBJ2-5, with 10 bases identical to TRBD2. The assigned J gene may be wrong: the sequence end matches TRBJ2-1 better. This CDR3 is 15 amino acids long. Germline V gene data show CDR1 as SGHTA and CDR2 as FQGNSA. CDR3 residues: CASSSRTSGGESQFL. As DNA, the CDR3 is TGTGCCAGCAGCTCCCGGACTAGCGGCGGCGAGTCCCAGTTCTTG.

This sequence joins TRBV7-2 and TRBJ2-5, with D possibly being TRBD1 or TRBD2 (6 bases each). Germline lookup yields CDR1 SGHTA and CDR2 FQGNSA. Trimming cost V 5 bases and J 8 bases, with 30 bases left between them. The CDR3 spans 18 residues. The CDR3 loop is CASSPQGEGGAVPDTQYF. The CDR3 DNA reads as TGTGCCAGCAGCCCCCAGGGAGAGGGGGGCGCTGTACCAGATACCCAGTACTTC.

J is TRBJ2-3 and V is TRBV6-1; 7 bases align to TRBD1. Per the germline V gene, CDR1 is MNHNS and CDR2 is SASEGT. CDR3 length: 18 residues. V lost 4 bases and J lost 0; bases outside the gene matches: 13. DNA for the CDR3: TGTGCCAGCAGTGCGACCCGGGACAGTGGGGGTAGCACAGATACGCAGTATTTT. Protein sequence: CASSATRDSGGSTDTQYF.

This clonotype was picked up many times. A much bigger clone sits one base away, suggesting this may be a read error. J is TRBJ2-1 and V is TRBV27; 11 bases line up with TRBD1. Germline V gene lookup returns CDR1 MNHEY and CDR2 SMNVEV (reference sequence). CDR3 size: 15 residues. The J segment lost 10 bases and the V segment lost 3 bases, leaving 8 bases of the junction unmatched. DNA of the CDR3: TGTGCCAGCAGTTTTGGACAGGGGGCAACTTACGAGCAGTTCTTC. Amino acids: CASSFGQGATYEQFF.

The rearrangement uses TRBV27 and TRBJ2-3, with D perhaps TRBD2 (6 bases). The end of the DNA is better explained by TRBJ2-7, so the J call may be wrong. The CDR3 sequence is 15 residues long. Looked up from germline, CDR1 is MNHEY and CDR2 is SMNVEV (reference sequence). The DNA of the CDR3 is TGTGCCAGCAGTTTAGTGCCTAGCGACTCCTACGAGCAGTACTTC. As protein: CASSLVPSDSYEQYF.

The table lists this clonotype with a count of one. This sequence joins TRBV4-1 and TRBJ2-5; the match to TRBD1 covers 9 bases. The CDR3 consists of 15 residues. CDR1 MGHRA and CDR2 YSYEKL come from the germline V gene. Trimming took 1 base from V and 5 from J; bases not matched to a gene: 5. The CDR3 sequence is CASSQGTGVQETQYF. CDR3 bases: TGCGCCAGCAGCCAAGGGACAGGGGTTCAGGAGACCCAGTACTTC.

The J gene is TRBJ2-5, the V gene TRBV7-2; D possibly corresponds to TRBD2 (6 bases). The end of the DNA is better explained by TRBJ2-3, so the J call may be wrong. The CDR3 has 16 residues. Germline CDR1 and CDR2: SGHTA and FQGNSA. The CDR3 loop is CASGVAGRAGQDTQYF. CDR3 sequence (DNA): TGTGCCAGCGGGGTAGCTGGGCGAGCGGGCCAAGATACGCAGTATTTT.

This clonotype has a count of ten or more. V gene TRBV6-1 combines with J gene TRBJ2-5, with a tentative D call TRBD1 (6 bases). CDR3 length: 15 amino acids. V lost 3 bases to trimming and J lost 5 bases, with 16 bases between them. Per germline, CDR1 MNHNS and CDR2 SASEGT. The CDR3 DNA reads as TGTGCCAGCAGTGAGGTTGGGGTACAGGGCGAGACCCAGTACTTC. It yields the protein CASSEVGVQGETQYF.

Concerning this clonotype: One end of the junction fails to match germline, which may point to a read error. The chain uses TRBV7-3 and TRBJ2-2; 8 nucleotides agree with TRBD2. This CDR3 is built from 15 residues. Germline values: CDR1 SGHTA, CDR2 FQGTGA. The CDR3 DNA sequence: TGTGCCAGCAGCTTAAATCTAGCGGGCACCGGGGAGCAGTTTTTT. This gives the protein CASSLNLAGTGEQFF.

The CDR3 region is CASRGRTSNEQFF. In nucleotides, the CDR3 is TGTGCCAGCCGGGGGCGGACTAGCAATGAGCAGTTCTTC. The chain is built from TRBV5-6 and TRBJ2-1; weak D call: TRBD2 (7 bases). This CDR3 contains 13 residues. The germline V gene encodes CDR1 SGHDT and CDR2 YYEEEE. The V end lost 7 bases, the J end lost 6 bases, and 14 bases lay between the germline ends.